The text below deals with one T cell receptor (beta chain). Under the authors' procedure: The assay estimated nucleated cells by amplifying reference gene primers. Clones were sequenced by immunoSEQ multiplex PCR, and TCRdb holds only the in-frame ones, with some missing. V, J and clone size were drawn from that table, and D and trimming were deduced from the DNA. This table holds hundreds of thousands of clones, roughly 83% found once. CDR1 and CDR2 (germline): LNHDA, SQIVND (reference sequence). CDR3 size: 11 residues. The V and J ends lost 10 bases and 12 bases, in that order; junction bases with no gene match: 5. The record originates from a study of blood T cell repertoires in COVID-19. As for the study in general: Researchers got acute and convalescent COVID-19 samples from the United States, Italy and Spain. Sources were T cells, B-cell-depleted T cells, or PBMCs; the material itself was cDNA or gDNA.

The TCR sequence derives from a woman aged 45 to 65 with acute or convalescent COVID-19. The V and J genes are TRBV19 and TRBJ1-4; TRBD1 matches at 10 bases. The sequenced sample consisted of peripheral blood. The CDR3 is CATRQGAQLFF. The CDR3 DNA reads as TGTGCCACAAGACAGGGGGCACAACTGTTTTTT.